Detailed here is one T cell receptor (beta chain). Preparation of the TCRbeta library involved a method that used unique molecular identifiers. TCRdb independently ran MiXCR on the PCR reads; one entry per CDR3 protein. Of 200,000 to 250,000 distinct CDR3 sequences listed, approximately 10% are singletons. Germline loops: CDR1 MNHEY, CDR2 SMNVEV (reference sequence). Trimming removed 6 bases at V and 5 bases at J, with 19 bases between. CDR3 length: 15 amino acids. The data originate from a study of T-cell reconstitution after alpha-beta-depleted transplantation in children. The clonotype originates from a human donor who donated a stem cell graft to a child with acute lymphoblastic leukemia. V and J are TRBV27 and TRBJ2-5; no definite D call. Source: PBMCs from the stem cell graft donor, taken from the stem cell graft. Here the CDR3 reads CASSLTPRTGETQYF. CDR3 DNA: TGTGCCAGCAGCCTGACGCCCCGGACGGGCGAGACCCAGTACTTC.